These 3 T cell receptor beta chains came from one sample sequenced in a study of T cells in Graves' hyperthyroidism and ophthalmopathy. The TCR beta CDR3 regions underwent amplification using RNA transcripts as the source. First-round RT-PCR with HTBI primers amplified the TCR CDR3 region. From the multiplex PCR reads, TCRdb called clonotypes with MiXCR, one entry per CDR3 protein. Found here are about 360,000 distinct CDR3 sequences, more than 20% of them singletons; the top ten hold more than 60%. Sequenced sample: blood. The source of these receptors is a man between 45 and 60 years old with Graves' hyperthyroidism.

The chain employs TRBV9 and TRBJ1-1; TRBD1 is a possible D gene (6 bases). Germline CDR1 is SGDLS and CDR2 is YYNGEE. The CDR3 runs 16 residues. With 3 bases removed from V and 1 base from J, the gap between germline ends came to 16 bases. Here the CDR3 DNA reads TGTGCCAGCAGCGCATTAGGGGACATTGAGAACACTGAAGCTTTCTTT. Translated: CASSALGDIENTEAFF.

V usage is TRBV6-1 and J usage is TRBJ1-4; 8 nucleotides line up with TRBD1. CDR1 and CDR2 (germline): MNHNS, SASEGT. The ends lost 8 bases at V and 4 bases at J; junction bases unmatched: 3. This CDR3 has 13 residues. The CDR3 region is CASGQGFNEKLFF. CDR3 nucleotides: TGTGCCAGCGGACAGGGTTTTAATGAAAAACTGTTTTTT.

This clonotype came up many times. The chain carries TRBV29-1 and TRBJ1-1; a possible D gene is TRBD1 (6 bases). Trimming shortened V by 3 bases and J by 4 bases, and 21 bases separated the two germline ends. This CDR3 spans 16 amino acids. CDR1 is SQVTM, CDR2 ANQGSEA, per germline. CDR3 residues: CSVDGAAARGFTEAFF. DNA of the CDR3: TGCAGCGTTGATGGGGCGGCAGCCAGGGGCTTCACTGAAGCTTTCTTT.